This is a list of T cell receptor beta chains from one sample in a study of blood T cell repertoires in COVID-19. Measured with immunoSEQ multiplex PCR; TCRdb has only the in-frame clones, and not every one. The sample yields fewer than 300,000 clones, roughly 84% seen once. The sample taken for sequencing was peripheral blood. The receptors shown here come from a woman younger than 35 with acute or convalescent COVID-19. CDR3s include the opening cysteine and the closing phenylalanine or tryptophan. Fields, in order: V gene, CDR3 length, D gene, J gene, clone size, CDR3 DNA, CDR3 protein. A D gene is named only where the DNA matches it firmly. Size values are once, few and many counts, or a class for expanded clones, and some rows have none.

v_gene: TRBV24-1
len: 12
d_gene: NA
j_gene: TRBJ2-2
abundance: NA
CDR3nt: TGTGCCACCAGTGTTCGCACCGGGGAGCTGTTTTTT
CDR3aa: CATSVRTGELFF

v_gene: TRBV28
len: 12
d_gene: NA
j_gene: TRBJ1-2
abundance: NA
CDR3nt: TGTGCCAGCAGTGAGGGAGTGGATGGCTACACCTTC
CDR3aa: CASSEGVDGYTF

v_gene: TRBV7-9
len: 15
d_gene: NA
j_gene: TRBJ1-2
abundance: NA
CDR3nt: TGTGCCAGCAGCTTCGCCCCCGCAGGGGTCAAGGGCTACACCTTC
CDR3aa: CASSFAPAGVKGYTF

v_gene: TRBV6-5
len: 14
d_gene: NA
j_gene: TRBJ2-2
abundance: many
CDR3nt: TGTGCCAGCGAACCGTCGGAGGGCACCGGGGAGCTGTTTTTT
CDR3aa: CASEPSEGTGELFF

v_gene: TRBV5-6
len: 15
d_gene: NA
j_gene: TRBJ1-5
abundance: NA
CDR3nt: TGTGCCAGCAGCTGGGGCTTGACAGGAAATCAGCCCCAGCATTTT
CDR3aa: CASSWGLTGNQPQHF

v_gene: TRBV18
len: 12
d_gene: NA
j_gene: TRBJ2-5
abundance: once
CDR3nt: TGTGCCAGCTCACCCTCCGGAGAGACCCAGTACTTC
CDR3aa: CASSPSGETQYF

v_gene: TRBV30
len: 16
d_gene: TRBD2
j_gene: TRBJ2-1
abundance: once
CDR3nt: TGTGCCTGGGCGAGGATAGGACTAGCGGGAGACAATGAGCAGTTCTTC
CDR3aa: CAWARIGLAGDNEQFF

v_gene: TRBV6-2/TRBV6-3
len: 16
d_gene: TRBD2
j_gene: TRBJ2-1
abundance: NA
CDR3nt: TGTGCCAGCAGTTGGGGACTAGCGGGAGGGTACAATGAGCAGTTCTTC
CDR3aa: CASSWGLAGGYNEQFF

v_gene: TRBV27
len: 14
d_gene: NA
j_gene: TRBJ2-7
abundance: NA
CDR3nt: TGTGCCAGCAGCCCCCGGACAGCTACCTACGAGCAGTACTTC
CDR3aa: CASSPRTATYEQYF

v_gene: TRBV5-1
len: 14
d_gene: NA
j_gene: TRBJ2-5
abundance: NA
CDR3nt: TGCGCCAGCAGCTTGGCCTTTTCCGGGGAGACCCAGTACTTC
CDR3aa: CASSLAFSGETQYF

v_gene: TRBV24-1
len: 15
d_gene: TRBD2
j_gene: TRBJ2-5
abundance: NA
CDR3nt: TGTGCCACCAGGGCCCCTAGCGGGAGCGGGGAGACCCAGTACTTC
CDR3aa: CATRAPSGSGETQYF

v_gene: TRBV7-2
len: 14
d_gene: NA
j_gene: TRBJ2-1
abundance: NA
CDR3nt: TGTGCCAGCAGCTCAGTAGGGGTAGCTCGGGAGCAGTTCTTC
CDR3aa: CASSSVGVAREQFF

v_gene: TRBV7-9
len: 17
d_gene: TRBD2
j_gene: TRBJ2-1
abundance: NA
CDR3nt: TGTGCCAGCAGCCCCGGGACTAGCGGGAGAGCCGACAGTGAGCAGTTCTTC
CDR3aa: CASSPGTSGRADSEQFF

v_gene: TRBV5-1
len: 14
d_gene: NA
j_gene: TRBJ1-1
abundance: NA
CDR3nt: TGCGCCAGCAGCTTTGGGGGGGCTAACACTGAAGCTTTCTTT
CDR3aa: CASSFGGANTEAFF

v_gene: TRBV12-3/TRBV12-4
len: 12
d_gene: TRBD2
j_gene: TRBJ2-7
abundance: once
CDR3nt: TGTGCCAGCAGTCGACTAGCCGGCGAGCAGTACTTC
CDR3aa: CASSRLAGEQYF

v_gene: TRBV6-1
len: 17
d_gene: TRBD1
j_gene: TRBJ2-7
abundance: NA
CDR3nt: TGTGCCAGCAGTGCTATCCGGGACAGGGGATTTCTCTACGAGCAGTACTTC
CDR3aa: CASSAIRDRGFLYEQYF

v_gene: TRBV4-3
len: 16
d_gene: NA
j_gene: TRBJ2-7
abundance: NA
CDR3nt: TGCGCCAGCAGCCAAGATCGGTCCAGGGATCCCTCCGAGCAGTACTTC
CDR3aa: CASSQDRSRDPSEQYF

v_gene: TRBV13
len: 14
d_gene: NA
j_gene: TRBJ2-3
abundance: once
CDR3nt: TGTGCCAGCAGCTTAGAAGGAGTCACAGATACGCAGTATTTT
CDR3aa: CASSLEGVTDTQYF

v_gene: TRBV10-2
len: 13
d_gene: TRBD1
j_gene: TRBJ1-5
abundance: once
CDR3nt: TGCGCCAGCAGTTCACAGGGGGGTCAGCCCCAGCATTTT
CDR3aa: CASSSQGGQPQHF

v_gene: TRBV20-1
len: 12
d_gene: TRBD2
j_gene: TRBJ2-7
abundance: NA
CDR3nt: TGCAGTGCTAGTCGCGGGAGTGGCGAGCAGTACTTC
CDR3aa: CSASRGSGEQYF

v_gene: TRBV7-2
len: 16
d_gene: TRBD1
j_gene: TRBJ2-1
abundance: NA
CDR3nt: TGTGCCAGCAGCACCCACGGGACAGGGTTTCGGAATGAGCAGTTCTTC
CDR3aa: CASSTHGTGFRNEQFF

v_gene: TRBV7-2
len: 14
d_gene: NA
j_gene: TRBJ2-7
abundance: NA
CDR3nt: TGTGCCAGCAGCCTGGACTGGAGCTCCTACGAGCAGTACTTC
CDR3aa: CASSLDWSSYEQYF

v_gene: TRBV21-1
len: 14
d_gene: NA
j_gene: TRBJ1-5
abundance: NA
CDR3nt: TGTGCCAGCAGCCAAATCCGGGACAGTCAGCCCCAGCATTTT
CDR3aa: CASSQIRDSQPQHF

v_gene: TRBV3-1/TRBV3-2
len: 15
d_gene: TRBD1
j_gene: TRBJ1-1
abundance: few
CDR3nt: TGTGCCAGCAGCCAAAGGGGGCAGGGCGGTACTGAAGCTTTCTTT
CDR3aa: CASSQRGQGGTEAFF

v_gene: TRBV7-2
len: 15
d_gene: NA
j_gene: TRBJ1-1
abundance: few
CDR3nt: TGTGCCAGCAGCTTCGACGAACAGGGTAACACTGAAGCTTTCTTT
CDR3aa: CASSFDEQGNTEAFF

v_gene: TRBV28
len: 14
d_gene: TRBD1
j_gene: TRBJ1-2
abundance: NA
CDR3nt: TGTGCCAGCAGTCTTCTCGACAGGGGGAAGGTCTACACCTTC
CDR3aa: CASSLLDRGKVYTF

v_gene: TRBV2
len: 15
d_gene: TRBD1
j_gene: TRBJ1-5
abundance: NA
CDR3nt: TGTGCCAGCAGAGCACAGGGGGATAGCAATCAGCCCCAGCATTTT
CDR3aa: CASRAQGDSNQPQHF

v_gene: TRBV7-9
len: 13
d_gene: NA
j_gene: TRBJ2-5
abundance: NA
CDR3nt: TGTGCCAGCAGCCCAGACAGTAAAGAGACCCAGTACTTC
CDR3aa: CASSPDSKETQYF

v_gene: TRBV7-8
len: 16
d_gene: NA
j_gene: TRBJ2-5
abundance: NA
CDR3nt: TGTGCCAGCAGCTTAGTGGCAGGGGAGGGGGAAGAGACCCAGTACTTC
CDR3aa: CASSLVAGEGEETQYF

v_gene: TRBV4-3
len: 15
d_gene: NA
j_gene: TRBJ2-1
abundance: NA
CDR3nt: TGCGCCAGCAGCCAAGAGGCGGGAAGGTACAATGAGCAGTTCTTC
CDR3aa: CASSQEAGRYNEQFF

v_gene: TRBV2
len: 15
d_gene: NA
j_gene: TRBJ1-1
abundance: NA
CDR3nt: TGTGCCAGCAGGGAGATTGGGGGCGGGCGCACTGAAGCTTTCTTT
CDR3aa: CASREIGGGRTEAFF

v_gene: TRBV24-1
len: 12
d_gene: NA
j_gene: TRBJ2-1
abundance: NA
CDR3nt: TGTGCCACCAGTGATTTCCGGGGGGAGCAGTTCTTC
CDR3aa: CATSDFRGEQFF